The entry below gives a single T cell receptor beta chain sequence along with its context. A multiplex PCR was run with 60 Vbeta primers and 13 Jbeta primers. The repertoire was sequenced with immunoSEQ multiplex PCR; TCRdb's copy has only in-frame clones and lacks some. Counted here are 100,000 or so clones, about four fifths occurring once; the ten biggest clones make up 1% to 1.5%. There are 15 residues in the CDR3. V dropped 5 bases and J dropped 3; count of bases not matched to a gene: 3. Looked up from germline, CDR1 is MNHEY and CDR2 is SVGAGI. These data belong to a study of cytomegalovirus exposure and HLA in healthy donors.

The TCR sequence derives from a man younger than 40 in good health and CMV-seronegative. This chain links TRBV6-5 with TRBJ2-7; 14 bases map to TRBD2. The source material was PBMCs. The CDR3 loop reads CASSGLAGGNYEQYF. CDR3 in DNA: TGTGCCAGCAGTGGACTAGCGGGGGGAAACTACGAGCAGTACTTC.